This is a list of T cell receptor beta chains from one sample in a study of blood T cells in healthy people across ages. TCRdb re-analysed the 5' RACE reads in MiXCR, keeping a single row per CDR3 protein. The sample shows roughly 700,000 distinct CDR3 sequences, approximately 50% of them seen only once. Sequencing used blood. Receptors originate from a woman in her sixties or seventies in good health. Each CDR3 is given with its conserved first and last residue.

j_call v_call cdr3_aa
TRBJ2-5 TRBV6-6 CASSQGIGQQYF
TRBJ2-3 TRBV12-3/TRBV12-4 CASSPDTGERTDTQYF
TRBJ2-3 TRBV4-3 CASSQGAGTEADTQYF
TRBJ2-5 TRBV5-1 CASSISGQETQYF
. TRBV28 CASSTRVAGDYNEQYF
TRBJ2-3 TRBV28 CASSLRGAGTDTQYF
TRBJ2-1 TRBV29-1 CSVEDLSGRASGEQFF
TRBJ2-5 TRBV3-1 CASSPAGVGRMGTQYF
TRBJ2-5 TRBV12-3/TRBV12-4 CASKLGRETQYF
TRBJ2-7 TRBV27 CASSPGTGFEQYF
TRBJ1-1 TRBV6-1 CASSEYRDTEAFF
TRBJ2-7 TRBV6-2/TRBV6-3 CASRGLGYEQYF
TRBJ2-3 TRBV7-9 CASSILGSGTDTQYF
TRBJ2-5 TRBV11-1 CASSSPPGHRQETQYF
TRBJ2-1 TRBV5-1 CASSQNPLAASYNEQFF
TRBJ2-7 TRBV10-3 CAINARLGTSGSSYEQYF
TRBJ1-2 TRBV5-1 CASSSREGSYGYTF
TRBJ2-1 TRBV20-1 CSARDLVGGHEQFF
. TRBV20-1 CSARWQVKETQYF
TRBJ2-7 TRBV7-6 CASSLEGTLNEQYF
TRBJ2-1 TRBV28 CASNGPRLFNEQFF
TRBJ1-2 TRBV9 CASSVGLRDIYGYTF
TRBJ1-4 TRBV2 CASRTSGAPDEKLFF
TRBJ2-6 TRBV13 CASSRGDNPSGANVLTF
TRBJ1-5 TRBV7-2 CASSSRDGNQPQHF
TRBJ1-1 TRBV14 CASSQDNPGLSTEAFF
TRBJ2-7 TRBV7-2 CASSHRYEQYF
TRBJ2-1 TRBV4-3 CASSQDSGTKGNEQFF
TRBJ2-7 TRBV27 CASSSRGQGTEQYF
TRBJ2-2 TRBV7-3 CASSLSRTSPGELFF
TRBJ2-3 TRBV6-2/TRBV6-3 CASSSGPGAVTDTQYF
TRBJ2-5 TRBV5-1 CASSFEGGVETQYF
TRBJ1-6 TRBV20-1 CSARDPTGQRNNSPLHF
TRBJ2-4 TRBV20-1 CSASGQGNIQYF
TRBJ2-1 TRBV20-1 CSAHRVYEQFF
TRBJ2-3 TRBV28 CASSPWTRRSTDTQYF
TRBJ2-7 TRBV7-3 CASSAGTADEQYF
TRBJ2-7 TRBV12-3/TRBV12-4 CASSTWAGDIEQYF
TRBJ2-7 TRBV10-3 CAISDGTNDYEQYF
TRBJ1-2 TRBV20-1 CSARDRINYGYTF
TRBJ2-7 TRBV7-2 CASSSRELAGSSYEQYF
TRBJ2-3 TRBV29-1 CSARLAGVSDTQYF
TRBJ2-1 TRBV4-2 CASSQDWLASGGVNEQFF